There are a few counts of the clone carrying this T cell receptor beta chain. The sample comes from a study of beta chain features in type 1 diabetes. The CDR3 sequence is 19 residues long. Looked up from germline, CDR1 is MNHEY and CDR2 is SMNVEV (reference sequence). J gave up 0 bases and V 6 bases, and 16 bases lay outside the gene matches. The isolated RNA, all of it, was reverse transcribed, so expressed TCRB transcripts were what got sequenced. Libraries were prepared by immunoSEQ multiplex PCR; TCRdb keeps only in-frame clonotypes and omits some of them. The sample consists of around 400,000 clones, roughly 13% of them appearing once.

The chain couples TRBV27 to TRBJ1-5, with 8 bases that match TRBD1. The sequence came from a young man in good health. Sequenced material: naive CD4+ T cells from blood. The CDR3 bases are TGTGCCAGCAGCCCCCGGACAGGGTGGAATTGGGATAGCAATCAGCCCCAGCATTTT. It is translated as CASSPRTGWNWDSNQPQHF.